This TCR beta chain derives from a study of cytomegalovirus exposure and HLA in healthy donors. Notes on the study in general: The authors later linked a missense DCLRE1C variant to TCR beta V- and J-gene trimming.

PCR involved 60 Vbeta and 13 Jbeta primers. Original analysis: In a later analysis, the count reached about 75 million unique TCR beta chains, with about 11 million shared. TCRdb keeps only in-frame clones here, not all; method: immunoSEQ multiplex PCR. The V and J calls and clone size were taken over from that table, and D and trimming were inferred from the DNA. The sample carries under 250,000 clones, 60% to 80% recorded once. Concerning this clone itself: No antigen is known for it.

The sample consisted of PBMCs. This receptor was taken from a male donor in good health and CMV-seronegative.

CDR3 in amino acids: CASSFLTGQRFYEQYF. In nucleotides, the CDR3 is TGTGCCAGCAGCTTCCTAACGGGACAGCGATTCTACGAGCAGTACTTC. The rearrangement uses TRBV5-4 and TRBJ2-7; 7 nucleotides agree with TRBD1. Germline loops: CDR1 SGHNT, CDR2 YYREEE (reference sequence). This CDR3 spans 16 amino acids. After removal of 2 bases from V and 3 bases from J, the junction contained 11 bases not matched to a gene.